Listed below are T cell receptor beta chains from one sample, sequenced in a study of cytomegalovirus exposure and HLA in healthy donors. TCRdb keeps only in-frame clones here, not all; method: immunoSEQ multiplex PCR. Among roughly 200,000 clones listed, approximately 86% were seen once. Sequencing used PBMCs. These receptors all stem from a woman in her twenties or thirties in good health and CMV-seronegative. The CDR3 runs from the conserved cysteine through the conserved F or W. The order of the fields is clone size, V gene, J gene, D gene, CDR3 protein, CDR3 DNA. D genes are given only for firm matches. Expanded clones are given a class, and other clones once, few, many or no size at all.

>.|TRBV30|TRBJ2-3|.
CAWSAHLAGAGDTQYF
TGTGCCTGGAGTGCCCACTTGGCGGGGGCGGGTGATACGCAGTATTTT
>.|TRBV27|TRBJ2-1|TRBD2
CASSSVAGGAYNEQFF
TGTGCCAGCAGTTCCGTAGCGGGGGGGGCCTACAATGAGCAGTTCTTC
>.|TRBV15|TRBJ1-5|.
CATSRDRRENQPQHF
TGTGCCACCAGCAGAGATAGGAGGGAGAATCAGCCCCAGCATTTT
>.|TRBV2|TRBJ1-1|.
CASIESTEAFF
TGTGCCAGCATAGAATCCACTGAAGCTTTCTTT
>.|TRBV5-4|TRBJ1-2|.
CASSRDKGWGVGYTF
TGTGCCAGCAGCCGTGACAAAGGGTGGGGCGTTGGCTACACCTTC
>.|TRBV4-1|TRBJ1-5|.
CASSHGLSRGEPQHF
TGCGCCAGCAGCCACGGCCTTTCCAGGGGAGAGCCCCAGCATTTT
>.|TRBV6-5|TRBJ2-7|TRBD2
CASSRSGGAHEQYF
TGTGCCAGCAGTCGTAGCGGGGGGGCTCACGAGCAGTACTTC
>.|TRBV6-4|TRBJ2-3|.
CASSDAGTDTQYF
TGTGCCAGCAGTGATGCGGGAACAGATACGCAGTATTTT
>.|TRBV30|TRBJ2-7|.
CAWSFDKYYEQYF
TGTGCCTGGAGTTTTGACAAGTACTACGAGCAGTACTTC
>.|TRBV19|TRBJ1-4|.
CASSIGQLATNEKLFF
TGTGCCAGTAGTATAGGACAGCTTGCAACTAATGAAAAACTGTTTTTT
>.|TRBV19|TRBJ2-5|.
CASSIVSGDRETQYF
TGTGCCAGTAGTATCGTATCGGGGGACCGTGAGACCCAGTACTTC
>.|TRBV5-8|TRBJ2-7|.
CASSLYSSYEQYF
TGTGCCAGCAGCTTGTACAGCTCCTACGAGCAGTACTTC
>.|TRBV4-1|TRBJ2-7|.
CASSRNQGQTGSSSYEQYF
TGCGCCAGCAGCCGCAACCAGGGGCAGACAGGATCGTCCTCCTACGAGCAGTACTTC
>.|TRBV6-5|TRBJ1-4|TRBD1
CASTGTATNEKLFF
TGTGCCAGCACCGGGACAGCAACTAATGAAAAACTGTTTTTT
>.|TRBV7-9|TRBJ2-1|TRBD1
CASSLGQGKKQFF
TGTGCCAGCAGCTTGGGACAGGGTAAAAAGCAGTTCTTC
>.|TRBV4-1|TRBJ2-1|.
CASSPRRINEQFF
TGCGCCAGCAGCCCGCGGAGAATTAATGAGCAGTTCTTC
>.|TRBV28|TRBJ1-6|.
CASSFSGGREHF
TGTGCCAGCAGTTTTTCCGGGGGACGGGAGCACTTT
>.|TRBV11-3|TRBJ2-2|.
CASSLPSESHTGELFF
TGTGCCAGCAGCTTACCCAGCGAGAGTCACACCGGGGAGCTGTTTTTT
>.|TRBV28|TRBJ2-3|TRBD2
CASSLRRLAGVTQYF
TGTGCCAGCAGTTTAAGACGACTAGCGGGAGTTACGCAGTATTTT
>.|TRBV29-1|TRBJ1-5|.
CSVEEGLGQPQHF
TGCAGCGTTGAAGAGGGGCTAGGTCAGCCCCAGCATTTT
>once|TRBV7-9|TRBJ2-1|TRBD2
CASSSLLAGGYNEQFF
TGTGCCAGCAGCTCGCTGCTAGCGGGAGGGTACAATGAGCAGTTCTTC
>.|TRBV5-1|TRBJ2-5|.
CASSLGVQETQYF
TGCGCCAGCAGCTTGGGCGTCCAAGAGACCCAGTACTTC
>.|TRBV30|TRBJ2-2|.
CAWAPFSGIGELFF
TGTGCCTGGGCCCCTTTCTCGGGGATCGGGGAGCTGTTTTTT
>.|TRBV28|TRBJ1-5|TRBD1
CASSPYLRDRGLGNQPQHF
TGTGCCAGCAGTCCATATCTCCGGGACAGGGGGTTGGGCAATCAGCCCCAGCATTTT
>.|TRBV30|TRBJ2-4|.
CAMISGTFSVQYF
TGTGCCATGATATCCGGGACTTTCAGTGTTCAGTACTTC
>.|TRBV28|TRBJ1-2|TRBD1
CASRAGGLDYGYTF
TGTGCCAGCAGGGCAGGGGGCTTGGACTATGGCTACACCTTC
>.|TRBV10-1|TRBJ2-3|.
CASSEVRGAKQYF
TGCGCCAGCAGTGAGGTTAGAGGAGCGAAGCAGTATTTT
>.|TRBV5-4|TRBJ1-2|.
CASSSKQGSNYGYTF
TGTGCCAGCAGCTCGAAGCAGGGTTCTAACTATGGCTACACCTTC
>.|TRBV6-6|TRBJ2-1|TRBD2
CASSYTIAGVNEQFF
TGTGCCAGCAGTTACACAATAGCGGGAGTAAATGAGCAGTTCTTC
>.|TRBV5-1|TRBJ1-1|.
CASSFHGGRDTEAFF
TGCGCCAGCAGCTTCCACGGGGGGCGGGACACTGAAGCTTTCTTT
>.|TRBV30|TRBJ2-3|TRBD2
CAWSVLGRLAVTQYF
TGTGCCTGGAGTGTACTCGGGAGACTAGCTGTTACGCAGTATTTT
>.|TRBV19|TRBJ1-1|.
CASSIAGRVVTEAFF
TGTGCCAGTAGTATAGCCGGCAGGGTGGTCACTGAAGCTTTCTTT
>once|TRBV6-1|TRBJ2-5|TRBD1
CASSSSQGALKTQYF
TGTGCCAGCAGTTCCAGCCAGGGGGCTCTGAAGACCCAGTACTTC
>.|TRBV2|TRBJ2-1|.
CASSELTINEQFF
TGTGCCAGCAGTGAACTGACAATCAATGAGCAGTTCTTC
>few|TRBV28|TRBJ2-1|TRBD2
CASSLGVAGSYEQFF
TGTGCCAGCAGTCTGGGGGTAGCGGGTAGCTATGAGCAGTTCTTC
>.|TRBV7-9|TRBJ2-1|TRBD1
CASSLGGQGAKVF
TGTGCCAGCAGCTTAGGGGGACAGGGGGCAAAGGTCTTC
>.|TRBV5-1|TRBJ2-2|TRBD2
CASSLTSSGATGELFF
TGCGCCAGCAGCTTGACGTCTAGCGGGGCAACCGGGGAGCTGTTTTTT
>.|TRBV28|TRBJ2-7|TRBD1
CASSITGTGNEQYF
TGTGCCAGCAGTATAACCGGGACAGGCAACGAGCAGTACTTC
>.|TRBV6-5|TRBJ1-2|TRBD1
CASKIGQGGYGYTF
TGTGCCAGCAAGATCGGACAGGGCGGGTATGGCTACACCTTC
>few|TRBV2|TRBJ2-2|TRBD2
CASRLSSGRSGELFF
TGTGCCAGCAGATTGTCTAGCGGGAGGTCCGGGGAGCTGTTTTTT
>.|TRBV6-1|TRBJ1-4|.
CASTRDGRNEKLFF
TGTGCCAGCACCCGAGACGGCAGGAATGAAAAACTGTTTTTT
>.|TRBV6-6|TRBJ2-3|.
CASSLAIMSTDTQYF
TGTGCCAGCAGTTTAGCCATAATGAGCACAGATACGCAGTATTTT
>few|TRBV19|TRBJ1-1|TRBD1
CASSTSGGRTEAFF
TGTGCCAGTAGCACCTCAGGGGGCCGGACTGAAGCTTTCTTT
>few|TRBV19|TRBJ1-2|TRBD1
CASSAGRDRESATF
TGTGCCAGTAGTGCCGGCCGGGACAGGGAGTCGGCCACCTTC
>.|TRBV28|TRBJ2-7|TRBD2
CASSLGLAGAIDF
TGTGCCAGCAGTTTGGGACTAGCGGGGGCCATCGACTTC
>.|TRBV28|TRBJ1-2|.
CASSLPGQPYYGYTF
TGTGCCAGCAGTTTGCCTGGACAGCCCTATTATGGCTACACCTTC
>.|TRBV5-1|TRBJ2-1|TRBD1
CASSSPTGGNEQFF
TGCGCCAGCAGCTCCCCGACAGGGGGGAATGAGCAGTTCTTC
>.|TRBV28|TRBJ2-7|.
CASTSLGTPEAYEQYF
TGTGCCAGCACCTCTCTGGGGACTCCCGAAGCCTACGAGCAGTACTTC
>.|TRBV7-7|TRBJ2-5|.
CASSLAEVVATQYF
TGTGCTAGCAGCTTAGCCGAGGTGGTGGCGACCCAGTACTTC
>once|TRBV15|TRBJ2-2|TRBD1
CALGQGPNTGELFF
TGTGCCTTGGGACAGGGTCCGAACACCGGGGAGCTGTTTTTT
>.|TRBV18|TRBJ1-6|.
CASSLSGNSPLHF
TGTGCCAGCTCACTCTCCGGTAATTCACCCCTCCACTTT
>.|TRBV6-5|TRBJ2-5|.
CASRTNAETQYF
TGTGCCAGCAGGACTAACGCGGAGACCCAGTACTTC
>.|TRBV11-3|TRBJ2-2|TRBD1
CASSYTGVAGELFF
TGTGCCAGCAGCTACACAGGGGTCGCCGGGGAGCTGTTTTTT
>once|TRBV6-1|TRBJ2-1|TRBD2
CASTGTSWGLEQFF
TGTGCCAGCACCGGGACTAGCTGGGGACTCGAGCAGTTCTTC